The rows below give T cell receptor beta chains drawn from one sample of a study of cytomegalovirus exposure and HLA in healthy donors. Profiled with immunoSEQ multiplex PCR; TCRdb holds only in-frame clones, not every one. This sample yields 60,000 to 90,000 clones, of which roughly two thirds are seen a single time; 7.6% belongs to the top ten. The sample taken for sequencing was PBMCs. Receptors were obtained from a middle-aged man in good health and CMV-seropositive. CDR3s include the opening cysteine and the closing phenylalanine or tryptophan. A D gene is named only where the DNA matches it firmly. Size is stated for part of the rows, as once, few or many counts, or as a class when the clone is expanded.

clone size: .; D gene: .; J gene: TRBJ2-1; V gene: TRBV5-4; CDR3 DNA: TGTGCCAGCGGCAAGACTCAGTTCTTC; CDR3 protein: CASGKTQFF
clone size: few; D gene: .; J gene: TRBJ2-3; V gene: TRBV6-5; CDR3 DNA: TGTGCCAGCAGTCCCGGACACACAGATACGCAGTATTTT; CDR3 protein: CASSPGHTDTQYF
clone size: .; D gene: TRBD1; J gene: TRBJ2-3; V gene: TRBV7-3; CDR3 DNA: TGTGCCAGCAGTCAGGACAGGGAAATTAATACGCAGTATTTT; CDR3 protein: CASSQDREINTQYF
clone size: .; D gene: TRBD1; J gene: TRBJ1-2; V gene: TRBV6-5; CDR3 DNA: TGTGCCAGCAAGGCGGGACAGGGGTTTGACTATGGCTACACCTTC; CDR3 protein: CASKAGQGFDYGYTF
clone size: .; D gene: TRBD1; J gene: TRBJ2-2; V gene: TRBV29-1; CDR3 DNA: TGCACCGGACAGGGTGACACCGGGGAGCTGTTTTTT; CDR3 protein: CTGQGDTGELFF
clone size: .; D gene: .; J gene: TRBJ1-1; V gene: TRBV29-1; CDR3 DNA: TGCAGCGGTGGACAGTCTAACACTGAAGCTTTCTTT; CDR3 protein: CSGGQSNTEAFF
clone size: few; D gene: TRBD1; J gene: TRBJ2-2; V gene: TRBV18; CDR3 DNA: TGTGCCAGCTCAGCACAGGGGTACACCGGGGAGCTGTTTTTT; CDR3 protein: CASSAQGYTGELFF
clone size: .; D gene: TRBD1; J gene: TRBJ2-7; V gene: TRBV5-4; CDR3 DNA: TGTGCCAGCAGCTTCGACAGGGGGCCCTACGAGCAGTACTTC; CDR3 protein: CASSFDRGPYEQYF
clone size: .; D gene: .; J gene: TRBJ1-2; V gene: TRBV27; CDR3 DNA: TGTGCCAGCAGCAAACCCCAGGGGGGCTACACCTTC; CDR3 protein: CASSKPQGGYTF
clone size: .; D gene: .; J gene: TRBJ2-3; V gene: TRBV27; CDR3 DNA: TGTGCCAGCAGCCTACTAGAGGCGGATACGCAGTATTTT; CDR3 protein: CASSLLEADTQYF
clone size: once; D gene: .; J gene: TRBJ1-1; V gene: TRBV13; CDR3 DNA: TGTGCCAGCAGCTTAGGCCTTAGTGCTTTCTTT; CDR3 protein: CASSLGLSAFF
clone size: few; D gene: .; J gene: TRBJ2-7; V gene: TRBV7-3; CDR3 DNA: TGTGCCAGCAGCTTAAGTGACGGGTACGAGCAGTACTTC; CDR3 protein: CASSLSDGYEQYF
clone size: .; D gene: .; J gene: TRBJ1-2; V gene: TRBV5-1; CDR3 DNA: TGCGCCAGCAGCCTATACGGGACTGATGGCTACACCTTC; CDR3 protein: CASSLYGTDGYTF
clone size: .; D gene: .; J gene: TRBJ1-3; V gene: TRBV6-5; CDR3 DNA: TGTGCCAGCAGTTCCCCCTCGCAGGGCGGAAACACCATATATTTT; CDR3 protein: CASSSPSQGGNTIYF
clone size: .; D gene: TRBD1; J gene: TRBJ1-2; V gene: TRBV6-5; CDR3 DNA: TGTGCCAGCAGCGCGGGACAGATTGGCCCCTATGGCTACACCTTC; CDR3 protein: CASSAGQIGPYGYTF
clone size: .; D gene: .; J gene: TRBJ1-2; V gene: TRBV27; CDR3 DNA: TGTGCCACCGGGGGGAACTATGGCTACACCTTC; CDR3 protein: CATGGNYGYTF
clone size: once; D gene: .; J gene: TRBJ1-1; V gene: TRBV5-1; CDR3 DNA: TGCGCCAGCAGCTTGGGGACAATGAACACTGAAGCTTTCTTT; CDR3 protein: CASSLGTMNTEAFF
clone size: .; D gene: .; J gene: TRBJ1-1; V gene: TRBV6-5; CDR3 DNA: TGTGCCAGCAGTTACTCGGACATTTCGAACACTGAAGCTTTCTTT; CDR3 protein: CASSYSDISNTEAFF
clone size: .; D gene: TRBD2; J gene: TRBJ2-1; V gene: TRBV7-6; CDR3 DNA: TGTGCCAGCAGCTTTCAACGGACTAGCGGGAGTTCCTACAATGAGCAGTTCTTC; CDR3 protein: CASSFQRTSGSSYNEQFF
clone size: .; D gene: .; J gene: TRBJ1-2; V gene: TRBV9; CDR3 DNA: TGTGCCAGCAGCGTAGAATCGGGGGGCTACACCTTC; CDR3 protein: CASSVESGGYTF
clone size: .; D gene: TRBD1; J gene: TRBJ1-2; V gene: TRBV7-3; CDR3 DNA: TGTGCCAGCAGCCCTTTCCCGGGACAGGGGGATGTAAATGATGGCTACACCTTC; CDR3 protein: CASSPFPGQGDVNDGYTF
clone size: .; D gene: .; J gene: TRBJ1-2; V gene: TRBV30; CDR3 DNA: TGTGCCTGGAGTGCACAGGGACGTGGCGGCTACACCTTC; CDR3 protein: CAWSAQGRGGYTF
clone size: .; D gene: TRBD1; J gene: TRBJ2-2; V gene: TRBV11-2; CDR3 DNA: TGTGCCAGCAGCTCGACAGGGCTGAACACCGGGGAGCTGTTTTTT; CDR3 protein: CASSSTGLNTGELFF
clone size: .; D gene: .; J gene: TRBJ2-7; V gene: TRBV6-6; CDR3 DNA: TGTGCCAGCAGTTACCCCGCCGGAGGGCAATTTTACGAGCAGTACTTC; CDR3 protein: CASSYPAGGQFYEQYF
clone size: few; D gene: .; J gene: TRBJ2-7; V gene: TRBV15; CDR3 DNA: TGTGCCACCAGCTCGATACCCGGGACTTCCTACGAGCAGTACTTC; CDR3 protein: CATSSIPGTSYEQYF
clone size: once; D gene: .; J gene: TRBJ1-1; V gene: TRBV27; CDR3 DNA: TGTGCCAGCAGTTTATCCCCCCCCCGTCGTGGCAAAAGGAACACTGAAGCTTTCTTT; CDR3 protein: CASSLSPPRRGKRNTEAFF
clone size: .; D gene: TRBD1; J gene: TRBJ1-4; V gene: TRBV10-2; CDR3 DNA: TGCGCCAGCAGTGAGTCAGGGGGCAGAATTGCAACTAATGAAAAACTGTTTTTT; CDR3 protein: CASSESGGRIATNEKLFF
clone size: .; D gene: TRBD2; J gene: TRBJ2-3; V gene: TRBV6-5; CDR3 DNA: TGTGCCAGCAGTTACTCGGGAGGGTTCGGCACAGATACGCAGTATTTT; CDR3 protein: CASSYSGGFGTDTQYF
clone size: .; D gene: .; J gene: TRBJ2-7; V gene: TRBV10-3; CDR3 DNA: TGTGCCATCAGTGTCGAGAGGAATGAGCAGTACTTC; CDR3 protein: CAISVERNEQYF
clone size: .; D gene: .; J gene: TRBJ1-1; V gene: TRBV2; CDR3 DNA: TGTGCCAGCACCGAAGGCAGGGGGAACACTGAAGCTTTCTTT; CDR3 protein: CASTEGRGNTEAFF
clone size: .; D gene: .; J gene: TRBJ1-4; V gene: TRBV25-1; CDR3 DNA: TGTGCCAGCAGTCGACAGGCTAATGAAAAACTGTTTTTT; CDR3 protein: CASSRQANEKLFF
clone size: .; D gene: TRBD1; J gene: TRBJ2-2; V gene: TRBV9; CDR3 DNA: TGTGCCAGCAGCGTAGGAGGGGGCGACACCGGGGAGCTGTTTTTT; CDR3 protein: CASSVGGGDTGELFF
clone size: .; D gene: .; J gene: TRBJ1-6; V gene: TRBV30; CDR3 DNA: TGTGCCTGGAGTGTACCCCAGGGTCTCTATCTCCCACCCCTCCACTTT; CDR3 protein: CAWSVPQGLYLPPLHF
clone size: once; D gene: TRBD2; J gene: TRBJ2-7; V gene: TRBV6-5; CDR3 DNA: TGTGCCAGCAGTTACTTTGGCGGGAGCTTGTATGAGCAGTACTTC; CDR3 protein: CASSYFGGSLYEQYF
clone size: .; D gene: .; J gene: TRBJ2-7; V gene: TRBV5-8; CDR3 DNA: TGTGCCAGCAGCTTGGGGCCCCCGGCAGCGGTGCAGTACTTC; CDR3 protein: CASSLGPPAAVQYF
clone size: .; D gene: TRBD1; J gene: TRBJ2-7; V gene: TRBV5-6; CDR3 DNA: TGTGCCAGCAGCCGGACAGGGAAAAACTACGAGCAGTACTTC; CDR3 protein: CASSRTGKNYEQYF
clone size: few; D gene: TRBD1; J gene: TRBJ1-2; V gene: TRBV5-6; CDR3 DNA: TGTGCCAGCAGCTACGGGGACAGGATAGTTTTGGGCTACACCTTC; CDR3 protein: CASSYGDRIVLGYTF
clone size: .; D gene: TRBD1; J gene: TRBJ2-7; V gene: TRBV18; CDR3 DNA: TGTGCCAGCTCACCACTCCCCTCAGGGGGGACAGGATCCTACGAGCAGTACTTC; CDR3 protein: CASSPLPSGGTGSYEQYF
clone size: once; D gene: TRBD1; J gene: TRBJ1-4; V gene: TRBV4-1; CDR3 DNA: TGCGCCAGCAGCCAATCGAGGGGACAGGCTGAAAAACTGTTTTTT; CDR3 protein: CASSQSRGQAEKLFF
clone size: .; D gene: TRBD1; J gene: TRBJ1-5; V gene: TRBV15; CDR3 DNA: TGTGCCACCAGCAGAGGACAGGGGTATCAGCCCCAGCATTTT; CDR3 protein: CATSRGQGYQPQHF
clone size: few; D gene: .; J gene: TRBJ1-2; V gene: TRBV4-3; CDR3 DNA: TGCGCCAGCAGCCCAGATTACAGGGCCGGGAACTATGGCTACACCTTC; CDR3 protein: CASSPDYRAGNYGYTF
clone size: .; D gene: .; J gene: TRBJ1-4; V gene: TRBV27; CDR3 DNA: TGTGCCAGCAGTTTATCAGGGGATGAAAAACTGTTTTTT; CDR3 protein: CASSLSGDEKLFF
clone size: .; D gene: .; J gene: TRBJ1-2; V gene: TRBV29-1; CDR3 DNA: TGCAGCGTTGATATCGCCAGGGATGGCTATGGCTACACCTTC; CDR3 protein: CSVDIARDGYGYTF
clone size: .; D gene: .; J gene: TRBJ1-1; V gene: TRBV18; CDR3 DNA: TGTGCCAGCTCACCACCCGGGTTCACTGAAGCTTTCTTT; CDR3 protein: CASSPPGFTEAFF
clone size: .; D gene: .; J gene: TRBJ1-1; V gene: TRBV27; CDR3 DNA: TGTGCCAGCAGTCCTCTTTTTGTACGGGGGACTAACACTGAAGCTTTCTTT; CDR3 protein: CASSPLFVRGTNTEAFF
clone size: .; D gene: .; J gene: TRBJ2-7; V gene: TRBV19; CDR3 DNA: TGTGCCAGTAGTCTCACAGGGCTAGGCGACGAGCAGTACTTC; CDR3 protein: CASSLTGLGDEQYF
clone size: once; D gene: .; J gene: TRBJ1-1; V gene: TRBV11-2; CDR3 DNA: TGTGCCAGCAGCTTAGAAGACAGAGGCACTGAAGCTTTCTTT; CDR3 protein: CASSLEDRGTEAFF
clone size: once; D gene: TRBD1; J gene: TRBJ2-5; V gene: TRBV6-7; CDR3 DNA: TGTGCCAGCAGCCACAGGGGCGGGGAGACCCAGTACTTC; CDR3 protein: CASSHRGGETQYF
clone size: .; D gene: .; J gene: TRBJ2-4; V gene: TRBV12-5; CDR3 DNA: TGTGCTAGTGGATCGGGGGTTGGAAACATTCAGTACTTC; CDR3 protein: CASGSGVGNIQYF
clone size: .; D gene: TRBD2; J gene: TRBJ2-5; V gene: TRBV7-2; CDR3 DNA: TGTGCCAGCAGCTATTTTCGGGGGGGGCAGCCGAGGACCCAGTACTTC; CDR3 protein: CASSYFRGGQPRTQYF
clone size: .; D gene: .; J gene: TRBJ2-2; V gene: TRBV6-5; CDR3 DNA: TGTGCCAGCAGTAGGGGAACCGGGGAGCTGTTTTTT; CDR3 protein: CASSRGTGELFF
clone size: few; D gene: .; J gene: TRBJ1-2; V gene: TRBV6-5; CDR3 DNA: TGTGCCAGCAGTTACTCGTCAGCGGATTACTATGGCTACACCTTC; CDR3 protein: CASSYSSADYYGYTF
clone size: .; D gene: .; J gene: TRBJ1-2; V gene: TRBV28; CDR3 DNA: TGTGCCAGCAGTGGGACACGAGGCTACACCTTC; CDR3 protein: CASSGTRGYTF